Listed below are T cell receptor beta chains from one sample, sequenced in a study of early T cells in non-severe SARS-CoV-2 infection. One entry per CDR3 protein results from TCRdb running MiXCR on the 5' RACE reads. The table has over 90,000 distinct CDR3 sequences, 13% seen once. Sequencing used whole blood. These TCRs come from an adult who was a healthcare worker with PCR-confirmed SARS-CoV-2 infection or an uninfected control (not recorded which). Each CDR3 is given with its conserved first and last residue. A D gene is named only where the DNA matches it firmly. Some rows mark clone size as missing; the rest say once, few, many or name a class of expanded clone.

J gene	V gene	D gene	CDR3 length	clone size	CDR3 DNA	CDR3 protein
TRBJ2-4	TRBV11-2	.	16	few	TGTGCCAGCAGCTTAGATAGAGGACTAGCCAAAAACATTCAGTACTTC	CASSLDRGLAKNIQYF
TRBJ2-5	TRBV7-7	TRBD1	15	many	TGTGCCAGCAGCCGGACAGGGGCGAAACAAGAGACCCAGTACTTC	CASSRTGAKQETQYF
TRBJ1-3	TRBV30	.	14	few	TGTGCCTCGTCGACGCCTCGAACGCAGAACACCATATATTTT	CASSTPRTQNTIYF
TRBJ2-4	TRBV28	.	14	.	TGTGCCAGCAGTAGGCCGGGGGCGGGAAACATTCAGTACTTC	CASSRPGAGNIQYF
TRBJ2-5	TRBV7-2	.	14	.	TGTGCCAGCAGCTTATCGCCTGCTCAAGAGACCCAGTACTTC	CASSLSPAQETQYF
TRBJ1-1	TRBV5-1	.	15	.	TGCGCCAGCAGCTTGGAACCGGGAGTGAACACTGAAGCTTTCTTT	CASSLEPGVNTEAFF
TRBJ2-1	TRBV12-3/TRBV12-4	.	14	many	TGTGCCAGCAGTTTAAGGGGACCCCCAAATGAGCAGTTCTTC	CASSLRGPPNEQFF
TRBJ2-2	TRBV5-1	.	15	many	TGCGCCAGCAGCTTGGTGGCCACTTACACCGGGGAGCTGTTTTTT	CASSLVATYTGELFF
TRBJ1-5	TRBV20-1	.	13	many	TGCAGTGCCAGGGGTGCAGGGGATCAGCCCCAGCATTTT	CSARGAGDQPQHF
TRBJ2-3	TRBV5-6	TRBD1	16	.	TGTGCCAGCAGAATTGTTACAGGGGCCCTCACAGATACGCAGTATTTT	CASRIVTGALTDTQYF
TRBJ2-2	TRBV28	.	12	.	TGTGCCAGCAGGATGATAACCGGGGAGCTGTTTTTT	CASRMITGELFF
TRBJ2-1	TRBV20-1	TRBD2	16	many	TGCAGTGCTCTTCTCTGGGTTAGCGGGAGGGCGGATGAGCAGTTCTTC	CSALLWVSGRADEQFF
TRBJ2-7	TRBV20-1	.	12	.	TGCAGTGCCGGCGGGACAAGGAACGAGCAGTACTTC	CSAGGTRNEQYF
TRBJ2-1	TRBV5-1	TRBD1	14	.	TGCGCCAGCAGCTCGACAGGGGGCTGGGATGAGCAGTTCTTC	CASSSTGGWDEQFF
TRBJ2-7	TRBV29-1	TRBD2	14	few	TGCAGCGTTGCAGCGGGAGGGATTAGCGACGAGCAGTACTTC	CSVAAGGISDEQYF
TRBJ2-5	TRBV7-2	.	16	.	TGTGCCAGCAGCTTAGTGGGGCGGGAAGCACAAGAGACCCAGTACTTC	CASSLVGREAQETQYF
TRBJ1-2	TRBV6-5	.	15	.	TGTGCCAGCAGTTTCCACAGGGTCGATGACTATGGCTACACCTTC	CASSFHRVDDYGYTF
TRBJ1-1	TRBV6-5	.	14	few	TGTGCCAGCACTACGGGGGGGGCGAGTCTAACAGCTTTCTTT	CASTTGGASLTAFF
TRBJ1-5	TRBV27	TRBD1	14	medium-sized	TGTGCCAGCAGGGCAGGGGGCAGCAATCAGCCCCAGCATTTT	CASRAGGSNQPQHF
TRBJ2-1	TRBV11-3	TRBD2	11	many	TGTGCCAGCAGCGCCGGACTAGGGCAGTTCTTC	CASSAGLGQFF
TRBJ1-2	TRBV6-5	.	13	few	TGTGCCAGCAGTGGAGGGGGGGAATATGGCTACACCTTC	CASSGGGEYGYTF
TRBJ1-1	TRBV11-2	.	13	.	TGTGCCAGCAGCTTAGACCGGACAACTGAAGCTTTCTTT	CASSLDRTTEAFF
TRBJ1-3	TRBV3-1	.	13	.	TGTGCCAGCAGCACGGCCGGAGGAAACACCATATATTTT	CASSTAGGNTIYF